The present T cell receptor beta chain was sequenced within a study of blood T cell repertoires in COVID-19. CDR3 size: 16 residues. Germline CDR1 and CDR2: MDHEN and SYDVKM. The V gene lost 7 bases and the J gene lost 4 bases, with 21 bases spanning the gap. Libraries were prepared by immunoSEQ multiplex PCR; TCRdb keeps only in-frame clonotypes and omits some of them. Of just under 80,000 clones in the sample, roughly 88% are singletons; the top ten hold roughly 45%. Sequences were obtained from peripheral blood. The chain joins TRBV28 to TRBJ2-3; maybe TRBD1 (5 bases). The receptor was derived from a human donor in a cohort sampled during active COVID-19. In DNA form, the CDR3 reads TGTGCCAGCAAACCTAAGGGCGGTCCCAGGGCAGATACGCAGTATTTT. This translates into CASKPKGGPRADTQYF. Together with reference TRBV28 and TRBJ2-3, the CDR3 gives the full variable domain: DVKVTQSSRYLVKRTGEKVFLECVQDMDHENMFWYRQDPGLGLRLIYFSYDVKMKEKGDIPEGYSVSREKKERFSLILESASTNQTSMYLCASKPKGGPRADTQYFGPGTRLTVL.